Listed below are T cell receptor beta chains from one sample, sequenced in a study of blood T cells in healthy people across ages. MiXCR, applied by TCRdb to the 5' RACE reads, yields one record per CDR3 protein. The sample contains about a million distinct CDR3 sequences, roughly 51% of which appear only once. Material for sequencing was blood. Receptor source: an older woman in good health. CDR3s include the opening cysteine and the closing phenylalanine or tryptophan. Each record gives: J gene, V gene, clone size, D gene, CDR3 protein, CDR3 DNA. A D gene is named only where the DNA matches it firmly. A row's size may be missing; if present it is once, few, many or a size class.

TRBJ2-7 | TRBV7-9 | - | - | CASRGTGLRNEQYF | TGTGCCAGCAGGGGTACAGGGTTGAGGAATGAGCAGTACTTC
TRBJ1-2 | TRBV13 | few | - | CASSLREPFYGYTF | TGTGCCAGCAGCTTGCGGGAGCCTTTCTATGGCTACACCTTC
TRBJ2-3 | TRBV4-1 | - | - | CASGQYRITDTQYF | TGCGCCAGCGGCCAATATCGAATCACAGATACGCAGTATTTT
TRBJ2-3 | TRBV11-3 | - | - | CASSLGPTAADTQYF | TGTGCCAGCAGCTTAGGACCGACAGCGGCAGATACGCAGTATTTT
TRBJ2-1 | TRBV18 | few | TRBD1 | CASSRGTGAYNEQFF | TGTGCCAGCTCACGCGGGACAGGGGCCTACAATGAGCAGTTCTTC
TRBJ2-1 | TRBV9 | - | TRBD2 | CASRTTSGGLNEQFF | TGTGCCAGCAGAACTACTAGCGGGGGGTTGAATGAGCAGTTCTTC
TRBJ2-1 | TRBV3-1 | - | - | CASSQSPPSVGNEQFF | TGTGCCAGCAGCCAATCCCCCCCTAGCGTCGGGAATGAGCAGTTCTTC
TRBJ2-7 | TRBV27 | - | TRBD2 | CASSGTSGTITYEQYF | TGTGCCAGCTCCGGGACTAGCGGGACTATAACCTACGAGCAGTACTTC
TRBJ2-3 | TRBV29-1 | many | TRBD2 | CSAGTSADTQYF | TGCAGCGCCGGGACTAGCGCAGATACGCAGTATTTT
TRBJ2-2 | TRBV7-2 | - | - | CASRRQPNTGELFF | TGTGCCAGCCGGCGACAGCCCAACACCGGGGAGCTGTTTTTT
TRBJ2-5 | TRBV28 | - | TRBD1 | CASSSHRTGGRETQYF | TGTGCCAGCAGTTCTCACCGGACAGGGGGAAGGGAGACCCAGTACTTC
TRBJ1-2 | TRBV7-2 | few | - | CASSLVGVNYGYTF | TGTGCCAGCAGCTTAGTAGGTGTTAACTATGGCTACACCTTC
TRBJ2-1 | TRBV27 | - | - | CASSLLGGDYNEQFF | TGTGCCAGCAGTTTACTCGGCGGAGATTACAATGAGCAGTTCTTC
TRBJ1-4 | TRBV20-1 | few | - | CSARGSRAVDEKLFF | TGCAGTGCTAGAGGAAGCAGGGCAGTGGATGAAAAACTGTTTTTT
TRBJ2-7 | TRBV12-3/TRBV12-4 | - | TRBD2 | CASSWTSGRAYEQYF | TGTGCCAGCAGTTGGACTAGCGGGAGGGCCTACGAGCAGTACTTC
TRBJ2-3 | TRBV29-1 | - | TRBD1 | CSVVPGQGGTDTQYF | TGCAGCGTAGTGCCGGGACAGGGGGGGACAGATACGCAGTATTTT
TRBJ1-1 | TRBV29-1 | once | - | CSVVVGGLNTEAFF | TGCAGCGTTGTGGTTGGGGGACTGAACACTGAAGCTTTCTTT
TRBJ2-7 | TRBV20-1 | - | TRBD2 | CSARSSGGVYEQYF | TGCAGTGCTAGGTCTAGCGGGGGGGTCTACGAGCAGTACTTC
TRBJ2-3 | TRBV7-9 | - | - | CASSPGGPTDTQYF | TGTGCCAGCAGCCCTGGAGGGCCCACAGATACGCAGTATTTT
TRBJ2-5 | TRBV20-1 | few | TRBD2 | CSAGLAGVETQYF | TGCAGTGCCGGACTAGCGGGAGTGGAGACCCAGTACTTC
TRBJ1-1 | TRBV29-1 | - | TRBD1 | CSVVRQGNTEAFF | TGCAGCGTAGTCAGACAGGGGAACACTGAAGCTTTCTTT
TRBJ2-3 | TRBV15 | few | - | CATSRPGGYYESTDTQYF | TGTGCCACCAGCAGACCGGGGGGCTATTATGAGAGCACAGATACGCAGTATTTT
TRBJ2-7 | TRBV15 | few | - | CATSPTVTLSYEQYF | TGTGCCACCAGCCCAACCGTAACGCTCTCCTACGAGCAGTACTTC